The T cell receptor beta chain described here comes from a study of blood T cell repertoires in COVID-19. Study-wide context: Samples representing acute and convalescent COVID-19 were sourced from the United States, Italy and Spain.

Participants were aged about 18 to 90 years, lived in over 20 US areas, and enrolled virtually. The study assigned cohorts using participant-reported clinical history. Per the authors' pipeline: Using reference gene primer amplification, nucleated cell counts were estimated. Only in-frame clones appear in the TCRdb table, and some are missing; sequencing was by immunoSEQ multiplex PCR. Clone size and V and J calls were adopted from that table, with D and trimming inferred from the DNA. The sample lists 450,000 to 500,000 clones; approximately 90% were seen once. The CDR3 runs to 15 residues. The V gene end was trimmed by 6 bases and the J gene end by 4 bases; junction bases not matched to a gene: 9. Germline V gene lookup returns CDR1 SNHLY and CDR2 FYNNEI.

The sample taken for sequencing was PBMCs or T cells enriched from blood (not recorded which). The TCR sequence derives from a woman younger than 35 who had recovered from COVID-19. V and J are TRBV2 and TRBJ1-3; 7 bases map to TRBD1. CDR3 loop: CASSLMTGTGNTIYF. Here the CDR3 DNA reads TGTGCCAGCAGCCTAATGACAGGGACCGGAAACACCATATATTTT.